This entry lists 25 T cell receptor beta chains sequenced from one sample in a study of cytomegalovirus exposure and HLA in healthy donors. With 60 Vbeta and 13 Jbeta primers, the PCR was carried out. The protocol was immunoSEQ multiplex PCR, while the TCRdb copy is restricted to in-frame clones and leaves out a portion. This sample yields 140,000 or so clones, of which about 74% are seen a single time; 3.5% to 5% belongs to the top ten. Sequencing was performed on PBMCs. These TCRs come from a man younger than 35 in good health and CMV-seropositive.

CDR3 sequence: CASRRAGGPYNEQFF. CDR3 nucleotide sequence: TGTGCCAGCAGGCGCGCGGGGGGGCCATACAATGAGCAGTTCTTC. V gene TRBV7-2 combines with J gene TRBJ2-1, with 9 bases matching TRBD2. The germline gives CDR1 SGHTA, CDR2 FQGNSA. The CDR3 loop spans 15 amino acids. V lost 6 bases and J lost 4; bases outside the gene matches: 7.

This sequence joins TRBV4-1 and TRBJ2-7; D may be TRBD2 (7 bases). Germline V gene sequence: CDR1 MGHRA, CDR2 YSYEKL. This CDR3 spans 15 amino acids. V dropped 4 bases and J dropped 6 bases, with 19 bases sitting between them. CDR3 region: CASSPSLRGGSEQYF. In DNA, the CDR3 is TGCGCCAGCAGCCCGTCGTTGAGGGGGGGCTCCGAGCAGTACTTC.

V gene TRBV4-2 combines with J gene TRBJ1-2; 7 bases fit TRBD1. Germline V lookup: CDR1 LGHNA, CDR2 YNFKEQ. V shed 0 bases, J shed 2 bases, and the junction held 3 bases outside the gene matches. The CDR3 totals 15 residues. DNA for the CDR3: TGTGCCAGCAGCCAAGAGGGGACAGCAAACTATGGCTACACCTTC. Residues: CASSQEGTANYGYTF.

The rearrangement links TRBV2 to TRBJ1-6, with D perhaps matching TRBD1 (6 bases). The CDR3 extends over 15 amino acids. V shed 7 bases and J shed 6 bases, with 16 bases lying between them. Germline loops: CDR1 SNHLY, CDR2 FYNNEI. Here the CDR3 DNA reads TGTGCCAGCACCCCGAGGGGGTCGGGTAATTCACCCCTCCACTTT. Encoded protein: CASTPRGSGNSPLHF. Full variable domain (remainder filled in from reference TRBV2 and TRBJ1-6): EPEVTQTPSHQVTQMGQEVILRCVPISNHLYFYWYRQILGQKVEFLVSFYNNEISEKSEIFDDQFSVERPDGSNFTLKIRSTKLEDSAMYFCASTPRGSGNSPLHFGNGTRLTVT.

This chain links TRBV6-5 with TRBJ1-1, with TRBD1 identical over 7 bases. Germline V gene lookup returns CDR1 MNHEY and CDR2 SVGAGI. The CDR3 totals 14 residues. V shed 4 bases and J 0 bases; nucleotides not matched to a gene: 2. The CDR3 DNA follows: TGTGCCAGCAGTTTCGGACAGGTGAACACTGAAGCTTTCTTT. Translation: CASSFGQVNTEAFF.

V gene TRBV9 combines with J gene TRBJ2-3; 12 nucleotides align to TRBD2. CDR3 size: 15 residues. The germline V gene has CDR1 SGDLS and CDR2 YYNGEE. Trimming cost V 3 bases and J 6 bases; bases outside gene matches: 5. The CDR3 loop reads CASSGILAGGDTQYF. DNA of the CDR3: TGTGCCAGCAGCGGTATACTAGCGGGAGGTGATACGCAGTATTTT.

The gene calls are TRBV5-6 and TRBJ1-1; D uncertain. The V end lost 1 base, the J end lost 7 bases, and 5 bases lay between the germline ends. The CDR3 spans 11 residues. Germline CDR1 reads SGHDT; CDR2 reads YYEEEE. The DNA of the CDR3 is TGTGCCAGCAGCTTGAGCGGTGAAGCTTTCTTT. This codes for CASSLSGEAFF.

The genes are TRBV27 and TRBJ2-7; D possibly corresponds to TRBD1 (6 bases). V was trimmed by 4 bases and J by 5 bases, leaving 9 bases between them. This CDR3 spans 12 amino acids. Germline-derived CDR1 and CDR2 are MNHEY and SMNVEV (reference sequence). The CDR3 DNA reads TGTGCCAGCAGTTCCAGGGACAACGAGCAGTACTTC. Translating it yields CASSSRDNEQYF.

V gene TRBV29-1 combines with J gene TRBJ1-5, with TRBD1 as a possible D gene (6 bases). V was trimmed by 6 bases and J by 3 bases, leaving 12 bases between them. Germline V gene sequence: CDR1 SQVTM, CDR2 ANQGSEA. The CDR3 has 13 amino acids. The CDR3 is CSVATGPNQPQHF. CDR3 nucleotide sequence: TGCAGCGTCGCGACAGGACCCAATCAGCCCCAGCATTTT.

In DNA form, the CDR3 reads TGTGCCAGCGGAAGCGGGGCCCGGTTTACCCAGTACTTC. Translated: CASGSGARFTQYF. The chain carries TRBV27 and TRBJ2-5, with TRBD2 matching 7 bases. V shed 8 bases and J 8 bases; nucleotides not matched to a gene: 11. The length of the CDR3 is 13 residues. In germline, CDR1 is MNHEY, CDR2 SMNVEV (reference sequence).

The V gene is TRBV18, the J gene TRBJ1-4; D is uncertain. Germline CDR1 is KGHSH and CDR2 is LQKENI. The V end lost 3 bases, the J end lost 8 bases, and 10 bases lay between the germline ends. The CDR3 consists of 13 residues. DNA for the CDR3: TGTGCCAGCTCACCCAACGGCGGGGAAAAACTGTTTTTT. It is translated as CASSPNGGEKLFF.

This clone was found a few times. The DNA of the CDR3 is TGTGCCAGCAGTCCCCTACAGGGGCACGCTGAGACCCAGTACTTC. Translation: CASSPLQGHAETQYF. The chain carries TRBV28 and TRBJ2-5; 7 positions match TRBD1. The CDR3 is 15 amino acids. The trim removed 5 bases at V and 5 bases at J, leaving 11 bases unmatched. Germline V gives CDR1 MDHEN, CDR2 SYDVKM.

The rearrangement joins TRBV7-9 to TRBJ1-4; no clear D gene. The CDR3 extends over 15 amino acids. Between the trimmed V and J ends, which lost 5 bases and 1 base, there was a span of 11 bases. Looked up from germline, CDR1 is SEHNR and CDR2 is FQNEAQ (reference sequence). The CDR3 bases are TGTGCCAGCAGCCCGGGAGTCGAAACTAATGAAAAACTGTTTTTT. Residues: CASSPGVETNEKLFF.

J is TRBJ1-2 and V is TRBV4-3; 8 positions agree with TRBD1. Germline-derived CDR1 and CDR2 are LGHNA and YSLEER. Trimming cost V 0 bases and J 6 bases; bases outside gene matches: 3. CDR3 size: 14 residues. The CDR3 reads CASSQDLQGDGYTF. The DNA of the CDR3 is TGCGCCAGCAGCCAAGATCTACAGGGGGATGGCTACACCTTC.

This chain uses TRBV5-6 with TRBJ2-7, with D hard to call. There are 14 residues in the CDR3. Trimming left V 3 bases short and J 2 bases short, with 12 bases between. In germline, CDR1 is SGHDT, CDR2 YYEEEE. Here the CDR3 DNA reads TGTGCCAGCAGCTGGTACGACACAGCCTACGAGCAGTACTTC. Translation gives CASSWYDTAYEQYF. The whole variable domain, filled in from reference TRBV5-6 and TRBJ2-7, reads DAGVTQSPTHLIKTRGQQVTLRCSPKSGHDTVSWYQQALGQGPQFIFQYYEEEERQRGNFPDRFSGHQFPNYSSELNVNALLLGDSALYLCASSWYDTAYEQYFGPGTRLTVT.

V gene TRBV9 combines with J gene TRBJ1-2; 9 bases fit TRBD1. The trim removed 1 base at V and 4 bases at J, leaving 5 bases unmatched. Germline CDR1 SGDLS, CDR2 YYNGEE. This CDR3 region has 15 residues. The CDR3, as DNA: TGTGCCAGCAGCGTAAGGGACAGGGCGGGCTATGGCTACACCTTC. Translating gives CASSVRDRAGYGYTF.

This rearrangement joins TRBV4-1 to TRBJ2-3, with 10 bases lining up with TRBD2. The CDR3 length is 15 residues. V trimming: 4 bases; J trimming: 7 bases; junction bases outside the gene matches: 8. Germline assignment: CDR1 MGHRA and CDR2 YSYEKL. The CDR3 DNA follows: TGCGCCAGCAGCCTCCAGCGGGAGGGCCTGAATACGCAGTATTTT. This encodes CASSLQREGLNTQYF.

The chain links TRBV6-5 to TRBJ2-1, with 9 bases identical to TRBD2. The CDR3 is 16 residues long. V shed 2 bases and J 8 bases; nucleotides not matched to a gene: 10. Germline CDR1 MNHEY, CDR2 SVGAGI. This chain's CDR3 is CASSYPLREGHDEQFF. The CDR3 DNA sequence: TGTGCCAGCAGTTACCCCCTGCGGGAGGGCCACGATGAGCAGTTCTTC.

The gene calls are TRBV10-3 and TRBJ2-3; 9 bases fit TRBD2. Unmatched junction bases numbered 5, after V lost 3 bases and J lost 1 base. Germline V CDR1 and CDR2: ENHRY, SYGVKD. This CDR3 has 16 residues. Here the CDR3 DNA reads TGTGCCATCAGTGAAATAGCGGGGGCCCGCACAGATACGCAGTATTTT. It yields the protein CAISEIAGARTDTQYF.

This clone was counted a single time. CDR3 sequence reads: CASSQRAGVIDEQYF. CDR3 sequence (DNA): TGTGCCAGCAGCCAGAGGGCGGGAGTTATCGACGAGCAGTACTTC. This chain links TRBV4-2 with TRBJ2-7, with 7 bases identical to TRBD2. Trimming removed 3 bases from V and 5 bases from J; junction bases left unmatched: 10. This CDR3 contains 15 residues. Per germline, CDR1 LGHNA and CDR2 YNFKEQ.

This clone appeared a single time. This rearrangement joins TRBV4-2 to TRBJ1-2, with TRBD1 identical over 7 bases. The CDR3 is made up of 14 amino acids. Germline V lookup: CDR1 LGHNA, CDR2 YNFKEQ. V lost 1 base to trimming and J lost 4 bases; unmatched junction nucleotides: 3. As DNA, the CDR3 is TGTGCCAGCAGCCAAGCGGGACAGCGCTATGGCTACACCTTC. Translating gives CASSQAGQRYGYTF.

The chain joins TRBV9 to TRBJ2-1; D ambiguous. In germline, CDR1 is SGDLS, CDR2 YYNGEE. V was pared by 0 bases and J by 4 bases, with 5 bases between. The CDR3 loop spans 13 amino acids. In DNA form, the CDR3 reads TGTGCCAGCAGCGTAGCTACTTACAATGAGCAGTTCTTC. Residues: CASSVATYNEQFF.

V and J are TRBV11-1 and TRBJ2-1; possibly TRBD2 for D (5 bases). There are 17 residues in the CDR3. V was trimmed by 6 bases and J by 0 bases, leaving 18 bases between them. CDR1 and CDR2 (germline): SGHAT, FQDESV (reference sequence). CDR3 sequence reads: CASRPKEADNSYNEQFF. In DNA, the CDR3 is TGTGCCAGCAGACCGAAGGAGGCGGATAACTCCTACAATGAGCAGTTCTTC.

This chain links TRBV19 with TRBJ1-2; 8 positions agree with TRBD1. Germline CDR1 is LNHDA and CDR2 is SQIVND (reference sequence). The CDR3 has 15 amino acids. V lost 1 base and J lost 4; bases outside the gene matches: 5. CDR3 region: CASSIVGQVTYGYTF. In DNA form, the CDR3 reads TGTGCCAGTAGTATAGTGGGACAGGTGACCTATGGCTACACCTTC.

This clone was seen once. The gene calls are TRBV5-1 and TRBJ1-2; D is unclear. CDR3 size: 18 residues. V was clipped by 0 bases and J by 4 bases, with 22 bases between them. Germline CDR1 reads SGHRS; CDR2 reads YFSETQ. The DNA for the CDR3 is TGCGCCAGCAGCTTGGAATTTAACGCAGAAAGTCGATTCTATGGCTACACCTTC. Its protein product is CASSLEFNAESRFYGYTF.